The 14 T cell receptor beta chains in this list originate from one sample, sequenced in a study of T cell repertoires in cytomegalovirus infection. TCRdb analysed the reads with MiXCR anew, one entry per CDR3 protein. Here the sample spans about 530,000 distinct CDR3 sequences, 26% being singletons. Material: PBMCs. Receptors were obtained from a human donor in good health (CMV status not recorded). Some clones in this sample may be carry-over from other donors' samples.

In this sample, this clonotype turned up many times. This chain uses TRBV7-9 with TRBJ2-3; D not resolved. With 0 bases removed from V and 4 bases from J, the gap between germline ends came to 11 bases. The CDR3 has 15 amino acids. In germline, CDR1 is SEHNR, CDR2 FQNEAQ (reference sequence). CDR3 in amino acids: CASSLAATGADTQYF. CDR3 bases: TGTGCCAGCAGCTTAGCAGCCACTGGGGCAGATACGCAGTATTTT.

The V call is TRBV25-1, the J call TRBJ1-2, with 9 nucleotides matching TRBD1. The CDR3 totals 18 residues. The V and J ends lost 2 bases and 6 bases, in that order; junction bases with no gene match: 16. Germline CDR1 MGHDK, CDR2 SYGVNS. The CDR3 reads CASSESPGQGTFSDGYTF. As DNA, the CDR3 is TGTGCCAGCAGTGAAAGTCCCGGACAGGGGACGTTTTCGGATGGCTACACCTTC.

The chain couples TRBV7-2 to TRBJ2-1, with D perhaps TRBD1 or TRBD2 (5 bases each). Between the trimmed V and J ends, which lost 3 bases and 3 bases, there was a span of 12 bases. The length of the CDR3 is 15 residues. Per the germline V gene, CDR1 is SGHTA and CDR2 is FQGNSA. The CDR3 loop reads CASSLRAGHYNEQFF. The CDR3 DNA is TGTGCCAGCAGCTTGAGGGCAGGGCACTACAATGAGCAGTTCTTC.

This clonotype was seen ten or more times. The rearrangement links TRBV7-2 to TRBJ2-3; TRBD2 aligns across 7 bases. Germline lookup yields CDR1 SGHTA and CDR2 FQGNSA. This CDR3 contains 15 residues. Germline trimming cut 6 bases from V and 4 bases from J; bases unmatched to any gene: 10. The CDR3 spells CASRPPASGSDTQYF. Written as DNA, the CDR3 is TGTGCCAGCAGGCCCCCGGCTAGCGGCTCAGATACGCAGTATTTT.

The rearrangement joins TRBV3-1 to TRBJ2-2; no clear D. V was shortened by 4 bases and J by 10 bases, with 10 bases between the two germline ends. CDR3 size: 12 residues. Per germline, CDR1 LGHDT and CDR2 YNNKEL (reference sequence). CDR3 coding DNA: TGTGCCAGCAGCCCGACCGACCTGGAGCTGTTTTTT. Encoded protein: CASSPTDLELFF.

The CDR3 DNA sequence: TGTGCCAGCAGCGTTAGCGGGACGGAGACCCAGTACTTC. Its protein product is CASSVSGTETQYF. V gene TRBV9 combines with J gene TRBJ2-5; 8 bases map to TRBD2. With 2 bases clipped from V and 5 bases from J, the junction kept 2 bases outside the gene matches. This CDR3 has 13 amino acids. Per the germline V gene, CDR1 is SGDLS and CDR2 is YYNGEE.

This chain joins TRBV24-1 and TRBJ2-1, with 12 bases fitting TRBD2. The junction had 8 bases not matched to a gene; V was cut back by 3 bases and J by 6 bases. Germline CDR1 reads KGHDR; CDR2 reads SFDVKD. The CDR3 covers 17 residues. The CDR3 DNA reads TGTGCCACCAGTGATGCGCCGGGACTAGCGGGCTCCAATGAGCAGTTCTTC. It is translated as CATSDAPGLAGSNEQFF.

The rearrangement uses TRBV7-2 and TRBJ1-1; D is unresolved. The germline gives CDR1 SGHTA, CDR2 FQGNSA. V lost 5 bases to trimming and J lost 1 base, with 11 bases between them. The CDR3 sequence is 14 residues long. The CDR3 DNA follows: TGTGCCAGCAGCACTACCCGAGAGAACACTGAAGCTTTCTTT. It specifies CASSTTRENTEAFF.

In its sample, this clonotype was seen many times. The chain links TRBV7-3 to TRBJ2-3, with TRBD2 identical over 9 bases. The CDR3 runs 16 residues. Germline assignment: CDR1 SGHTA and CDR2 FQGTGA. The trim removed 1 base at V and 3 bases at J, leaving 5 bases unmatched. The CDR3 DNA follows: TGTGCCAGCAGCTTAAGCGGGGGGGTAGGAACAGATACGCAGTATTTT. This translates into CASSLSGGVGTDTQYF.

This clonotype has only a few counts. This sequence joins TRBV7-9 and TRBJ2-7; 8 nucleotides align to TRBD2. V was clipped by 2 bases and J by 6 bases; unmatched bases: 6. Per the germline V gene, CDR1 is SEHNR and CDR2 is FQNEAQ (reference sequence). This CDR3 comprises 14 residues. CDR3 in DNA: TGTGCCAGCAGCTTAAAGCGGGAGATTACCGAGCAGTACTTC. It is translated as CASSLKREITEQYF.

The gene calls are TRBV6-1 and TRBJ1-1; tentatively, D is TRBD1 (6 bases). Germline V gene sequence: CDR1 MNHNS, CDR2 SASEGT. The CDR3 contains 15 residues. Trimming cost V 1 base and J 6 bases, with 15 bases left between them. CDR3 nucleotide sequence: TGTGCCAGCAGTGAAGATGGGGCTGGGGGCGCTGAAGCTTTCTTT. As protein: CASSEDGAGGAEAFF.

This clonotype is a singleton in its sample. The V call is TRBV27, the J call TRBJ2-3, with 8 bases lining up with TRBD2. The junction had 14 bases not matched to a gene; V was cut back by 2 bases and J by 7 bases. The length of the CDR3 is 17 residues. Germline-derived CDR1 and CDR2 are MNHEY and SMNVEV (reference sequence). The CDR3 DNA sequence: TGTGCCAGCAGTTTAAAAGGTTTGGGGACTAGTCGATATACGCAGTATTTT. It specifies CASSLKGLGTSRYTQYF.

This clonotype was seen many times. This rearrangement joins TRBV11-2 to TRBJ2-1, with TRBD2 identical over 8 bases. Per the germline V gene, CDR1 is SGHAT and CDR2 is FQNNGV. The CDR3 consists of 18 residues. Germline trimming cut 0 bases from V and 1 base from J; bases unmatched to any gene: 8. CDR3 sequence: CASSLEDLAGLSYNEQFF. CDR3 coding DNA: TGTGCCAGCAGCTTAGAGGACCTAGCGGGCCTTTCCTACAATGAGCAGTTCTTC.

Written as DNA, the CDR3 is TGTGCCAGCAGTTTTTCCCGAGCTGGGGCCAACGTCCTGACTTTC. Amino acids: CASSFSRAGANVLTF. The rearrangement joins TRBV12-3 or TRBV12-4 to TRBJ2-6; D ambiguous. Trimming removed 3 bases from V and 2 bases from J, with 8 bases in between. The CDR3 is made up of 15 amino acids.